The 28 T cell receptor beta chains given below trace back to one sample, sequenced in a study of cytomegalovirus exposure and HLA in healthy donors. The study ran its PCR with 60 Vbeta and 13 Jbeta primers. Generated by immunoSEQ multiplex PCR, the TCRdb table keeps only in-frame clones and is missing some. The data hold around 170,000 clones, with 80% observed a single time. The sequencing sample was made of PBMCs. Receptors were obtained from a middle-aged man in good health and CMV-seronegative.

The chain carries TRBV6-1 and TRBJ1-4; 7 bases fit TRBD1. Looked up from germline, CDR1 is MNHNS and CDR2 is SASEGT. The CDR3 is made up of 15 amino acids. V lost 1 base to trimming and J lost 7 bases; unmatched junction nucleotides: 6. CDR3 residues: CASSEETGTSEKLFF. The CDR3 bases are TGTGCCAGCAGTGAAGAGACAGGGACGAGTGAAAAACTGTTTTTT.

This chain connects TRBV19 to TRBJ1-1; 7 bases match TRBD1. The junction had 10 bases not matched to a gene; V was cut back by 8 bases and J by 4 bases. This CDR3 is built from 14 residues. Germline loops: CDR1 LNHDA, CDR2 SQIVND (reference sequence). CDR3 DNA sequence: TGTGCCAGTGCTCCTACAGGGGTAGTCACTGAAGCTTTCTTT. As protein: CASAPTGVVTEAFF.

The genes are TRBV4-3 and TRBJ2-6; TRBD2 is a possible D gene (6 bases). Per the germline V gene, CDR1 is LGHNA and CDR2 is YSLEER. CDR3 length: 18 residues. V shed 0 bases and J shed 0 bases, with 12 bases lying between them. CDR3 DNA: TGCGCCAGCAGCCAAGATACAGTCGGGAGCTCTGGGGCCAACGTCCTGACTTTC. Protein: CASSQDTVGSSGANVLTF.

The chain carries TRBV6-5 and TRBJ2-2; D is undetermined. The V gene's germline CDR1 is MNHEY and CDR2 SVGAGI. The CDR3 runs to 15 residues. Trimming stripped 0 bases from V and 3 bases from J, with 8 bases between. CDR3 in DNA: TGTGCCAGCAGTTACTCGAACAGATACACCGGGGAGCTGTTTTTT. Its translation: CASSYSNRYTGELFF.

The V and J genes are TRBV5-1 and TRBJ2-1, with 9 bases lining up with TRBD2. The CDR3 loop spans 15 amino acids. The V and J ends lost 1 base and 4 bases, in that order; junction bases with no gene match: 3. Germline CDR1 reads SGHRS; CDR2 reads YFSETQ. The CDR3 here is CASSLTLAGYNEQFF. DNA of the CDR3: TGCGCCAGCAGCTTGACCCTAGCGGGATACAATGAGCAGTTCTTC.

The chain carries TRBV10-3 and TRBJ1-6; TRBD1 matches at 9 bases. The CDR3 sequence is 14 residues long. Germline loops: CDR1 ENHRY, CDR2 SYGVKD. Unmatched junction bases numbered 5, after V lost 5 bases and J lost 9 bases. The chain's CDR3 is CAISPDRGLSPLHF. The CDR3 nucleotides read TGTGCCATCAGTCCGGACAGGGGCCTTTCACCCCTCCACTTT.

The V gene is TRBV2, the J gene TRBJ1-2; TRBD1 aligns across 8 bases. Germline loops: CDR1 SNHLY, CDR2 FYNNEI. The J segment lost 3 bases and the V segment lost 7 bases, leaving 10 bases of the junction unmatched. The CDR3 spans 15 residues. CDR3 amino acids: CASNDPGQEDYGYTF. The CDR3 DNA follows: TGTGCCAGCAACGACCCGGGACAGGAAGACTATGGCTACACCTTC. Filled out from reference TRBV2 and TRBJ1-2, the complete variable domain reads EPEVTQTPSHQVTQMGQEVILRCVPISNHLYFYWYRQILGQKVEFLVSFYNNEISEKSEIFDDQFSVERPDGSNFTLKIRSTKLEDSAMYFCASNDPGQEDYGYTFGSGTRLTVV.

The chain couples TRBV5-1 to TRBJ1-2; tentative D call: TRBD1 (5 bases). The CDR3 is 13 residues long. CDR1 SGHRS and CDR2 YFSETQ come from the germline V gene. Trimming cost V 4 bases and J 5 bases, with 12 bases left between them. Here the CDR3 reads CASSPRVEYGYTF. In DNA, the CDR3 is TGCGCCAGCAGCCCCAGGGTTGAGTATGGCTACACCTTC.

Only a few counts were recorded for this clone. The chain employs TRBV10-1 and TRBJ1-3; D is possibly TRBD1 (5 bases). In germline, CDR1 is WNHNN, CDR2 SYGVQD (reference sequence). The CDR3 consists of 16 residues. V lost 9 bases and J 0 bases, leaving 18 bases between the germline ends. In DNA form, the CDR3 reads TGCGCCAGGTGCCGGGGGGGAGGGGACTCTGGAAACACCATATATTTT. Protein product: CARCRGGGDSGNTIYF.

The rearrangement uses TRBV27 and TRBJ1-5; D gene ambiguous. Germline V gene sequence: CDR1 MNHEY, CDR2 SMNVEV (reference sequence). CDR3 length: 15 residues. The germline V and J ends were trimmed by 1 base and 6 bases, with 13 bases remaining between them. CDR3 sequence (DNA): TGTGCCAGCAGTTTATTCTGGGGAGGAGGTCAGCCCCAGCATTTT. It specifies CASSLFWGGGQPQHF.

This chain connects TRBV5-1 to TRBJ2-7; 12 bases fit TRBD2. Germline CDR1 SGHRS, CDR2 YFSETQ. The CDR3 has 17 amino acids. The J segment lost 4 bases and the V segment lost 0 bases, leaving 8 bases of the junction unmatched. Written as DNA, the CDR3 is TGCGCCAGCAGCTTGGGACTAGCGGGGGTAATTCAGTACGAGCAGTACTTC. Residues: CASSLGLAGVIQYEQYF.

In nucleotides, the CDR3 is TGTGCCAGCAGTTACTCGACTAGCGGGGGGGGAAGGGAGCAGTACTTC. Its translation is CASSYSTSGGGREQYF. The chain carries TRBV6-5 and TRBJ2-7; 14 positions agree with TRBD2. From germline, CDR1 is MNHEY and CDR2 SVGAGI. With 0 bases clipped from V and 7 bases from J, the junction kept 5 bases outside the gene matches. This CDR3 region has 16 residues.

This rearrangement joins TRBV7-8 to TRBJ2-2, with 8 positions matching TRBD1. V shed 6 bases, J shed 0 bases, and the junction held 6 bases outside the gene matches. The CDR3 covers 16 residues. In germline, CDR1 is SGHVS, CDR2 FQNEAQ. The CDR3 region is CASSFTGGTNTGELFF. CDR3 coding DNA: TGTGCCAGCAGTTTTACAGGGGGGACGAACACCGGGGAGCTGTTTTTT. The variable domain in full, completed from reference TRBV7-8 and TRBJ2-2, reads GAGVSQSPRYKVAKRGQDVALRCDPISGHVSLFWYQQALGQGPEFLTYFQNEAQLDKSGLPSDRFFAERPEGSVSTLKIQRTQQEDSAVYLCASSFTGGTNTGELFFGEGSRLTVL.

This clone has only one observation. The rearrangement joins TRBV5-6 to TRBJ2-5; D may be TRBD1 (5 bases). Trimming shortened V by 1 base and J by 5 bases, and 9 bases separated the two germline ends. CDR1 is SGHDT, CDR2 YYEEEE, per germline. This CDR3 contains 13 residues. The CDR3 spells CASSLPPGETQYF. The CDR3 DNA reads as TGTGCCAGCAGCTTGCCGCCAGGGGAGACCCAGTACTTC.

This clone was picked up one time. V and J are TRBV10-1 and TRBJ2-1; possibly TRBD2 for D (7 bases). Between the trimmed V and J ends, which lost 2 bases and 7 bases, there was a span of 21 bases. The CDR3 is 17 amino acids. Germline loops: CDR1 WNHNN, CDR2 SYGVQD (reference sequence). In nucleotides, the CDR3 is TGCGCCAGCAGTGAGAGGGTCTCTGGGGGGGGCTCAAATGAGCAGTTCTTC. Its protein product is CASSERVSGGGSNEQFF.

The CDR3 reads CASSFTLNTEAFF. The CDR3 region has the DNA TGTGCCAGCAGCTTTACACTGAACACTGAAGCTTTCTTT. V and J are TRBV7-9 and TRBJ1-1; D is unclear. The V gene's germline CDR1 is SEHNR and CDR2 FQNEAQ (reference sequence). CDR3 length: 13 amino acids. Trimming left V 3 bases short and J 0 bases short, with 5 bases between.

In this sample, this clone turned up once. The chain uses TRBV7-2 and TRBJ2-3; possibly TRBD2 for D (5 bases). Trimming pared 2 bases from V and 3 bases from J, leaving 15 bases between. Germline V gives CDR1 SGHTA, CDR2 FQGNSA. The length of the CDR3 is 16 residues. The CDR3 spells CASSLNSPRGTDTQYF. For the CDR3, the DNA is TGTGCCAGCAGCTTAAACAGCCCCCGGGGTACAGATACGCAGTATTTT.

V gene TRBV13 combines with J gene TRBJ1-1, with D unresolved. Trimming pared 2 bases from V and 1 base from J, leaving 5 bases between. Germline assignment: CDR1 PRHDT and CDR2 FYEKMQ (reference sequence). The CDR3 sequence is 13 residues long. In DNA, the CDR3 is TGTGCCAGCAGCTTATCAGAGAACACTGAAGCTTTCTTT. This codes for CASSLSENTEAFF.

As regards this clone: This CDR3 is also generated by other DNA sequences in the sample. The J gene is TRBJ2-1, the V gene TRBV5-4; 10 bases are a match to TRBD1. Germline values: CDR1 SGHNT, CDR2 YYREEE (reference sequence). J gave up 2 bases and V 4 bases, and 3 bases lay outside the gene matches. The CDR3 has 15 amino acids. The CDR3 sequence: CASSLDRGPYNEQFF. CDR3 bases: TGTGCCAGCAGCCTAGACAGGGGGCCCTACAATGAGCAGTTCTTC.

This chain connects TRBV6-1 to TRBJ1-4; no firm D call. The germline V and J ends were trimmed by 4 bases and 8 bases, with 17 bases remaining between them. The CDR3 spans 15 residues. The germline CDR1 and CDR2 sequences are MNHNS and SASEGT. The CDR3 protein is CASSAYSGGGEKLFF. In DNA form, the CDR3 reads TGTGCCAGCAGTGCATATTCGGGTGGTGGGGAAAAACTGTTTTTT.

This sequence joins TRBV2 and TRBJ1-1; 9 nucleotides match TRBD1. After removal of 11 bases from V and 2 bases from J, the junction contained 6 bases not matched to a gene. This CDR3 has 13 residues. CDR1 is SNHLY and CDR2 is FYNNEI in the germline V gene. Here the CDR3 reads CAVQGAHNTEAFF. DNA for the CDR3: TGTGCCGTACAGGGGGCCCATAACACTGAAGCTTTCTTT.

This clone was found a few times. The chain couples TRBV29-1 to TRBJ1-3; TRBD1 might be the D (5 bases). The germline CDR1 and CDR2 sequences are SQVTM and ANQGSEA. The CDR3 runs 14 residues. V lost 7 bases to trimming and J lost 0 bases, with 13 bases between them. CDR3 loop: CSAATGVSGNTIYF. For the CDR3, the DNA is TGCAGCGCTGCCACAGGAGTCTCTGGAAACACCATATATTTT.

The chain joins TRBV18 to TRBJ1-1; D is ambiguous. In germline, CDR1 is KGHSH, CDR2 LQKENI. This CDR3 spans 14 amino acids. The V and J ends lost 6 bases and 1 base respectively, with 12 bases between them. CDR3 DNA: TGTGCCAGCTCGTCGGGAGGGAAGAACACTGAAGCTTTCTTT. This translates into CASSSGGKNTEAFF.

This chain links TRBV18 with TRBJ2-5, with TRBD2 matching over 9 bases. The V segment lost 1 base and the J segment 2 bases; nucleotides outside the gene matches: 2. Germline V lookup: CDR1 KGHSH, CDR2 LQKENI. CDR3 length: 15 amino acids. Written as DNA, the CDR3 is TGTGCCAGCTCACCACTAGCGGGAGCGCAAGAGACCCAGTACTTC. Protein product: CASSPLAGAQETQYF. The entire variable domain, with the rest obtained from reference TRBV18 and TRBJ2-5, is as follows: NAGVMQNPRHLVRRRGQEARLRCSPMKGHSHVYWYRQLPEEGLKFMVYLQKENIIDESGMPKERFSAEFPKEGPSILRIQQVVRGDSAAYFCASSPLAGAQETQYFGPGTRLLVL.

J is TRBJ2-5 and V is TRBV4-1; 7 bases are shared with TRBD1. The CDR3 has 15 amino acids. V lost 6 bases and J lost 5; bases outside the gene matches: 12. CDR1 is MGHRA, CDR2 YSYEKL, per germline. Here the CDR3 DNA reads TGCGCCAGCAGAGATACAGGGGACGTAAGGGAGACCCAGTACTTC. Translating gives CASRDTGDVRETQYF.

The chain uses TRBV13 and TRBJ1-2; 7 bases are shared with TRBD1. The junction had 12 bases not matched to a gene; V was cut back by 0 bases and J by 8 bases. Germline V lookup: CDR1 PRHDT, CDR2 FYEKMQ (reference sequence). The CDR3 covers 16 residues. The CDR3: CASSLGDPRTGEGYTF. CDR3 coding DNA: TGTGCCAGCAGCTTAGGCGACCCAAGGACAGGAGAAGGCTACACCTTC.

Here the CDR3 reads CASSLQPGRNTEAFF. For the CDR3, the DNA is TGTGCCAGCAGTTTACAGCCGGGGAGGAACACTGAAGCTTTCTTT. The chain recombines TRBV27 with TRBJ1-1; D uncertain. The CDR3 extends over 15 amino acids. The V and J ends lost 2 bases and 1 base respectively, with 11 bases between them. Germline loops: CDR1 MNHEY, CDR2 SMNVEV (reference sequence).

The chain carries TRBV7-8 and TRBJ2-1, with 11 bases that match TRBD2. The CDR3 runs 17 residues. Looked up from germline, CDR1 is SGHVS and CDR2 is FQNEAQ. The J segment lost 3 bases and the V segment lost 5 bases, leaving 9 bases of the junction unmatched. CDR3 protein: CASSRIGGTSGYNEQFF. The CDR3 DNA reads TGTGCCAGCAGCCGGATCGGGGGGACTAGCGGCTACAATGAGCAGTTCTTC.